The clone carrying this T cell receptor beta chain was observed at least ten times. Its antigen is as yet unknown. This specimen belongs to a study of T-cell reconstitution after alpha-beta-depleted transplantation in children. Unique molecular identifiers were used to barcode this TCRbeta library. TCRdb ran MiXCR on the PCR reads and lists one entry per CDR3 protein. Here the sample spans some 190,000 distinct CDR3 sequences, around 10% being singletons. Study results and limitations: Newly produced T cells mostly provided counts and TCRbeta diversity after one year, as hyperexpanded clones declined. Surviving recipient T cells and thymic progenitors underlay high day-60 TCRbeta diversity in some patients. Reportedly, alpha-beta T cells present about two months post-transplant originated from several hundred expanded clones of graft origin.

This material consisted of PBMCs, taken before TCRalphabeta/CD19-depleted stem cell transplant. The TCR was taken from a boy younger than 10 with acute myeloid leukemia, due to receive a stem cell transplant.

The CDR3 region has the DNA TGTGCCAGCAGTTGGGCCGGGACACCCTCTGGGGCCAACGTCCTGACTTTC. It encodes CASSWAGTPSGANVLTF. The genes are TRBV6-5 and TRBJ2-6, with a tentative D call TRBD1 (6 bases). The CDR3 is made up of 17 amino acids. Germline CDR1 reads MNHEY; CDR2 reads SVGAGI. Trimming shortened V by 4 bases and J by 0 bases, and 13 bases separated the two germline ends.